This paragraph covers one TCR beta chain sequence. The antigen is not known. The same CDR3 also results from other DNA sequences found in this sample. Germline CDR1 is SGHNT and CDR2 is YENEEA. This CDR3 is 13 amino acids long. The V end lost 1 base, the J end lost 2 bases, and 5 bases lay between the germline ends. These data come from a study of cytomegalovirus exposure and HLA in healthy donors. As for the donors, each was a healthy bone marrow donor. General observations from the study: After further analysis at a later stage, around 17,000 TCR beta sequences were associated with HLA alleles at 0.05 false discovery rate.

A multiplex PCR was run with 60 Vbeta primers and 13 Jbeta primers. TCRdb's table, derived via immunoSEQ multiplex PCR, lists solely in-frame clones and lacks some. This sample has more than 85,000 clones, with around 77% found just once. The source of this sequence is a male donor in good health and CMV-seropositive. The J gene is TRBJ1-1, the V gene TRBV11-3; D unresolved. The sequencing sample was made of PBMCs. CDR3 sequence (DNA): TGTGCCAGCAGCTTAGGAGGTAACACTGAAGCTTTCTTT. Protein: CASSLGGNTEAFF.